The T cell receptor beta chain described here comes from a study of technical replicates of blood from a handful of donors. Assay: immunoSEQ multiplex PCR; the TCRdb copy retains only in-frame clones and omits some. The table records tens of thousands of clones, around 94% of them present only once. Trimming shortened V by 9 bases and J by 8 bases, and 8 bases separated the two germline ends. This CDR3 has 10 amino acids. CDR1 MNHNS and CDR2 SASEGT come from the germline V gene. The specimen sequenced was T cells isolated from PBMCs. The chain joins TRBV6-1 to TRBJ1-5; D is unclear. The sequence was collected from a human donor in good health. The CDR3 DNA follows: TGTGCCAGTAACCGGGAGCCCCAGCATTTT. Its protein product is CASNREPQHF.